The T cell receptor (beta chain) under discussion was sequenced for a study of blood T cell repertoires in COVID-19 (dated by TCRdb to the early 2020s). Regarding the complete study: Samples from collaborators originated in the United States, Italy and Spain and spanned both the acute and convalescent phases of COVID-19. The repertoires were released in a freely available public database meant as a resource for research on the immune response to SARS-CoV-2. Sample metadata almost always included a de-identified subject ID, COVID-19 status, age in years and sex. HLA class I and class II types, where available, came from metadata supplied by the sample provider rather than from assay-based typing. The samples were drawn from the first 160 participants of the ongoing ImmuneRACE study and from 1,254 subjects provided by 6 global collaborators. The dataset comprised deeply sampled blood TCRbeta repertoires from subjects exposed to, actively infected with, or recovered from COVID-19. The prospective study material was composed of cDNA or gDNA derived from T cells, B-cell-depleted T cells, or PBMCs. Points the paper makes about the study in general: The amount of clinical and demographic metadata varied by source and participant and was provided uncurated.

Concerning this clone: Its antigen remains unidentified. There are no base qualities to consult, and no much larger clone falls within one base.

One collaborating source in Seattle enrolled patients during active infection and followed them longitudinally through the course of disease. Collaborating institutions collected whole blood in K2EDTA tubes following their own protocols. For TCRbeta analysis, collaborator samples were shipped as frozen whole blood, as isolated PBMCs, or as DNA extracted from either sample type. TCRbeta CDR3 regions were amplified from genomic DNA using the immunoSEQ Assay, a bias-controlled multiplex PCR. The paper's data handling went like this. The number of nucleated cells in each sample was estimated from the amplification of reference gene primers within the assay. To quantify the absolute abundance of each unique TCRbeta CDR3 rearrangement, sequence reads were collapsed and filtered. Productive Simpson clonality was computed per sample as the square root of Simpson's diversity index over productive rearrangements. The clones in this table, taken by TCRdb from immuneACCESS, are in-frame only. Not every clone is retained; where verified, under half of the shortfall comes from an unresolved V gene, and the cause of the rest is unknown. The V and J calls and clone size are taken from that table; D and trimming were inferred from the DNA. The sample records roughly 150,000 clones, about 92% of which are singletons. Just under 2% of the sample comes from the top ten.

The source material was peripheral blood. This TCR was recovered from a woman in her fifties or sixties with COVID-19, enrolled during active disease.

The CDR3 protein: CASTLNRGLRETQYF. The DNA sequence reads TGCGCCAGCACCCTGAACAGGGGGCTTCGAGAGACCCAGTACTTC. The chain is assembled from TRBV5-1 and TRBJ2-5; 9 central nucleotides agree with TRBD1. Relative to germline, V is missing 6 bases and J is missing 4 bases, with 10 bases of the junction outside any gene match. Including cysteine and phenylalanine, the CDR3 has 15 amino acids. Only CDR3 DNA remains: 45 bases, in frame from the first base. For CDR1 and CDR2, the germline V gene lists SGHRS and YFSETQ.